The T cell receptor beta chain under discussion was sequenced for a study of T-cell reconstitution after alpha-beta-depleted transplantation in children. This clonotype was detected ten times or more. V lost 4 bases and J lost 13, with 14 bases in between. Germline-derived CDR1 and CDR2 are DFQATT and SNEGSKA (reference sequence). CDR3 length: 11 residues. Preparing the TCRbeta library involved the use of unique molecular identifiers. MiXCR, applied by TCRdb to the PCR reads, yields one record per CDR3 protein. The sample records hundreds of thousands of distinct CDR3 sequences, under 15% being singletons.

This clonotype was obtained from a girl aged 2 to 10 with congenital amegakaryocytic thrombocytopenia, due to receive a stem cell transplant. Sequencing used PBMCs, obtained before TCRalphabeta/CD19-depleted stem cell transplant. This chain connects TRBV20-1 to TRBJ2-1; either TRBD1 or TRBD2 may supply D (5 bases each). The CDR3 reads CSATPGPTQFF. The CDR3 nucleotides read TGCAGTGCTACCCCGGGACCCACACAGTTCTTC.